Below, 17 T cell receptor beta chains from the same sample are listed, as sequenced in a study of radiotherapy plus CTLA-4 blockade in lung cancer. Assay: immunoSEQ multiplex PCR; the TCRdb copy retains only in-frame clones and omits some. The sample has about 44,000 clones; around 77% are singletons. The sequencing used peripheral blood, collected from a patient treated with radiotherapy plus ipilimumab. These receptors originate from a human donor with non-small cell lung cancer whose response to radiotherapy plus ipilimumab could not be evaluated.

The chain employs TRBV5-1 and TRBJ2-3; 14 bases map to TRBD2. With 0 bases clipped from V and 0 bases from J, the junction kept 0 bases outside the gene matches. The V gene's germline CDR1 is SGHRS and CDR2 YFSETQ. The CDR3 spans 17 residues. DNA of the CDR3: TGCGCCAGCAGCTTGGGACTAGCGGGAGGGAGCACAGATACGCAGTATTTT. This codes for CASSLGLAGGSTDTQYF.

This rearrangement joins TRBV2 to TRBJ2-7, with 10 positions matching TRBD1. There are 14 residues in the CDR3. The germline gives CDR1 SNHLY, CDR2 FYNNEI. V gave up 9 bases and J gave up 2 bases; unmatched junction bases: 7. CDR3 amino acids: CASNAGTGAYEQYF. The DNA for the CDR3 is TGTGCCAGTAATGCCGGGACAGGGGCCTACGAGCAGTACTTC.

This clone was observed a single time. The chain uses TRBV7-8 and TRBJ2-7, with a weak D call TRBD1 (5 bases). V was pared by 6 bases and J by 6 bases, with 12 bases between. The CDR3 has 12 residues. Germline V gene sequence: CDR1 SGHVS, CDR2 FQNEAQ. This CDR3 reads CASRKQGIEQYF. In DNA form, the CDR3 reads TGTGCCAGCAGGAAGCAGGGAATCGAGCAGTACTTC. Combining the CDR3 with reference TRBV7-8 and TRBJ2-7 gives the whole variable domain GAGVSQSPRYKVAKRGQDVALRCDPISGHVSLFWYQQALGQGPEFLTYFQNEAQLDKSGLPSDRFFAERPEGSVSTLKIQRTQQEDSAVYLCASRKQGIEQYFGPGTRLTVT.

The gene calls are TRBV7-2 and TRBJ1-3, with TRBD1 as a possible D gene (6 bases). The germline V gene has CDR1 SGHTA and CDR2 FQGNSA. V shed 5 bases and J shed 6 bases, with 17 bases lying between them. The CDR3 is 15 amino acids. The CDR3 DNA reads as TGTGCCAGCAGCCCAATGCGGGGGGCTGTAAACACCATATATTTT. It is translated as CASSPMRGAVNTIYF.

In its sample, this clone was seen a few times. The chain couples TRBV11-3 to TRBJ2-3, with D tentatively TRBD1 (6 bases). The V and J ends lost 1 base and 1 base respectively, with 9 bases between them. Germline-derived CDR1 and CDR2 are SGHNT and YENEEA. The CDR3 is made up of 15 amino acids. CDR3 bases: TGTGCCAGCAGCTTAGGCAGGGGAGGCACAGATACGCAGTATTTT. Protein product: CASSLGRGGTDTQYF.

The chain is built from TRBV5-1 and TRBJ2-3; maybe TRBD1 (5 bases). Deletions cut 0 bases from V and 2 bases from J, with 10 bases between. Germline CDR1 is SGHRS and CDR2 is YFSETQ. The CDR3 totals 15 residues. The CDR3: CASSLAAGYTDTQYF. The CDR3 coding sequence is TGCGCCAGCAGCTTGGCGGCAGGGTACACAGATACGCAGTATTTT.

The gene calls are TRBV19 and TRBJ1-6, with 9 bases lining up with TRBD1. After removal of 4 bases from V and 8 bases from J, the junction contained 6 bases not matched to a gene. The CDR3 extends over 15 amino acids. The V gene's germline CDR1 is LNHDA and CDR2 SQIVND (reference sequence). In DNA, the CDR3 is TGTGCCAGTAGTACCACAGGGGGCGGTTATTCACCCCTCCACTTT. Translating it yields CASSTTGGGYSPLHF.

This chain joins TRBV19 and TRBJ2-2, with TRBD2 matching over 11 bases. The germline V gene has CDR1 LNHDA and CDR2 SQIVND (reference sequence). CDR3 length: 13 residues. With V trimmed by 11 bases and J by 7 bases, 6 bases remained unmatched. The CDR3 protein is CAGSLAGVGELFF. CDR3 sequence (DNA): TGTGCCGGGTCACTAGCGGGAGTCGGGGAGCTGTTTTTT. The whole variable domain, filled in from reference TRBV19 and TRBJ2-2, reads DGGITQSPKYLFRKEGQNVTLSCEQNLNHDAMYWYRQDPGQGLRLIYYSQIVNDFQKGDIAEGYSVSREKKESFPLTVTSAQKNPTAFYLCAGSLAGVGELFFGEGSRLTVL.

There are a few counts of this clone. The chain links TRBV10-2 to TRBJ2-1; 8 nucleotides align to TRBD2. This CDR3 is 17 amino acids long. Germline CDR1 and CDR2: WSHSY and SAAADI. The trim removed 0 bases at V and 4 bases at J, leaving 8 bases unmatched. The CDR3 loop is CASSESMASGSYNEQFF. DNA for the CDR3: TGCGCCAGCAGTGAGTCGATGGCTAGCGGGTCGTACAATGAGCAGTTCTTC.

J is TRBJ2-2 and V is TRBV5-4; possibly TRBD2 for D (6 bases). CDR3 length: 14 amino acids. Germline V gene data show CDR1 as SGHNT and CDR2 as YYREEE (reference sequence). Trimming took 2 bases from V and 5 from J, leaving 10 bases between them. CDR3 in DNA: TGTGCCAGCAGCTTTCGTGCGGGGACCGGGGAGCTGTTTTTT. The encoded protein is CASSFRAGTGELFF.

This clone turned up a few times. This sequence joins TRBV4-3 and TRBJ2-7; D remains unclear. CDR1 and CDR2 from the germline V gene are LGHNA and YSLEER. V was clipped by 2 bases and J by 3 bases, with 11 bases between them. This CDR3 region has 14 residues. CDR3 in amino acids: CASSQLGSRYEQYF. For the CDR3, the DNA is TGCGCCAGCAGCCAACTCGGGTCCCGCTACGAGCAGTACTTC.

The chain recombines TRBV9 with TRBJ2-1; no definite D call. Trimming removed 1 base from V and 14 bases from J, with 7 bases in between. This CDR3 has 10 residues. Germline assignment: CDR1 SGDLS and CDR2 YYNGEE. The DNA of the CDR3 is TGTGCCAGCAGCGTAAGAGGAGAGTTCTTC. It translates to CASSVRGEFF.

The chain joins TRBV28 to TRBJ2-7; perhaps TRBD1 as D (6 bases). Trimming cost V 5 bases and J 0 bases, with 11 bases left between them. This CDR3 contains 14 residues. Looked up from germline, CDR1 is MDHEN and CDR2 is SYDVKM. The CDR3 region has the DNA TGTGCCAGCAGTGGCCAGGGGAGCTCCTACGAGCAGTACTTC. This encodes CASSGQGSSYEQYF.

The chain uses TRBV5-1 and TRBJ1-2, with a possible D match to TRBD1 (6 bases). Between the trimmed V and J ends, which lost 2 bases and 5 bases, there was a span of 16 bases. Per the germline V gene, CDR1 is SGHRS and CDR2 is YFSETQ. This CDR3 region has 15 residues. This chain's CDR3 is CASSFGAAGEYGYTF. In DNA, the CDR3 is TGCGCCAGCAGCTTTGGGGCGGCAGGGGAATATGGCTACACCTTC.

This chain links TRBV7-3 with TRBJ2-2; weak D call: TRBD1 (6 bases). Germline V gene sequence: CDR1 SGHTA, CDR2 FQGTGA. Deletions cut 1 base from V and 4 bases from J, with 10 bases between. This CDR3 region has 15 residues. The CDR3 reads CASSLNRAGTGELFF. The CDR3 DNA reads TGTGCCAGCAGCTTAAACAGGGCAGGCACCGGGGAGCTGTTTTTT.

The CDR3 sequence: CASSLRDSNSPGDGYTF. The CDR3 DNA reads as TGTGCCAGCAGCCTAAGGGACAGCAATTCCCCCGGGGATGGCTACACCTTC. The chain joins TRBV11-1 to TRBJ1-2, with 7 bases that match TRBD1. Trimming at V came to 5 bases and at J to 6 bases, leaving 18 bases not matched to a gene. The germline CDR1 and CDR2 sequences are SGHAT and FQDESV (reference sequence). CDR3 length equals 17 residues.

The chain is built from TRBV20-1 and TRBJ1-2; D gene unclear. With 5 bases removed from V and 13 bases from J, the gap between germline ends came to 17 bases. This CDR3 region has 11 residues. CDR1 and CDR2 from the germline V gene are DFQATT and SNEGSKA (reference sequence). CDR3 coding DNA: TGCAGTGCTCCGGCTCGGCAGGTTCCCACCTTC. This gives the protein CSAPARQVPTF.